The entry below describes one T cell receptor beta chain. Germline CDR1 reads MNHEY; CDR2 reads SVGAGI. The CDR3 extends over 13 amino acids. Trimming took 2 bases from V and 5 from J; bases not matched to a gene: 1. The sample is drawn from a study of blood T cell repertoires in COVID-19. In the authors' workflow: Reference gene primer amplification gave nucleated cell count estimates. Assay: immunoSEQ multiplex PCR; the TCRdb copy retains only in-frame clones and omits some. V, J and clone size are taken as reported in that table, and D and trimming were inferred from the DNA itself. The data show 220,000 or so clones, approximately 84% seen once.

The sequence was obtained from a woman under 40 who had recovered from COVID-19. The sample taken for sequencing was peripheral blood. The chain carries TRBV6-5 and TRBJ2-5, with TRBD1 matching 8 bases. The CDR3 sequence is CASSYRTGETQYF. CDR3 bases: TGTGCCAGCAGTTACCGGACAGGGGAGACCCAGTACTTC.